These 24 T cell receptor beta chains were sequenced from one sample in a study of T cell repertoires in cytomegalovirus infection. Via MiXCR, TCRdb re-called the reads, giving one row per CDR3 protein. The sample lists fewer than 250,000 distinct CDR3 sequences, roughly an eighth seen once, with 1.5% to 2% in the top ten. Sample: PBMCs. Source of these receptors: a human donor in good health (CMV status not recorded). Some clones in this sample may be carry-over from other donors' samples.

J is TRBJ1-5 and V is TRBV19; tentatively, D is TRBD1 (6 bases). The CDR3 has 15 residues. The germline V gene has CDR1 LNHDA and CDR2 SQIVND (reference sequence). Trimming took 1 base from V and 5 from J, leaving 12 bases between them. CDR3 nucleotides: TGTGCCAGTAGTATAGCAGGGGAAAGCGATCAGCCCCAGCATTTT. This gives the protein CASSIAGESDQPQHF.

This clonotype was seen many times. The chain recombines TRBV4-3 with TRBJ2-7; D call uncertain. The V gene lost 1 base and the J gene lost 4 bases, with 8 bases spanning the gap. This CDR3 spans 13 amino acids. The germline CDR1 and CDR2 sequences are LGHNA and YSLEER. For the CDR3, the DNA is TGCGCCAGCAGCCAAGGAGGTGGGTACGAGCAGTACTTC. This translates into CASSQGGGYEQYF.

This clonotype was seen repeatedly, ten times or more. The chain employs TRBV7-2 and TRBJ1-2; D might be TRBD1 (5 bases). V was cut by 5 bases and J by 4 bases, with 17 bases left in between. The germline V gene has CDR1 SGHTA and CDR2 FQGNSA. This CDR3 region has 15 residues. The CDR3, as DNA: TGTGCCAGCAGCCCCTTGGGGGGGGACTCCTATGGCTACACCTTC. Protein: CASSPLGGDSYGYTF.

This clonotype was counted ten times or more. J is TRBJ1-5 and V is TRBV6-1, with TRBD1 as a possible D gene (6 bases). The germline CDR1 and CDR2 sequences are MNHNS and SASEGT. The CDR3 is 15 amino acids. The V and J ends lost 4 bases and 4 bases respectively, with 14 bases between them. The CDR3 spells CASSANRVGNQPQHF. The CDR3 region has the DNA TGTGCCAGCAGTGCCAACAGGGTAGGGAATCAGCCCCAGCATTTT.

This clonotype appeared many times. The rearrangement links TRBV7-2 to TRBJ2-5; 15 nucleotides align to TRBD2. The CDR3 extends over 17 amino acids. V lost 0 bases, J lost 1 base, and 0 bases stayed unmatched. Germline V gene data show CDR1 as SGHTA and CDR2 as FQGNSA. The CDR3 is CASSLAGLAGGQETQYF. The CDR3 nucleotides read TGTGCCAGCAGCTTAGCGGGACTAGCGGGGGGCCAAGAGACCCAGTACTTC.

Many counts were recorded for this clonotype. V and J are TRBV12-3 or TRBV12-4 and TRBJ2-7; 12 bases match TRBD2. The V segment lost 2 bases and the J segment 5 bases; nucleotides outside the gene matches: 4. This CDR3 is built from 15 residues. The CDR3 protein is CASSLSGLAGDEQYF. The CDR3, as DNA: TGTGCCAGCAGTTTATCGGGACTAGCGGGCGACGAGCAGTACTTC.

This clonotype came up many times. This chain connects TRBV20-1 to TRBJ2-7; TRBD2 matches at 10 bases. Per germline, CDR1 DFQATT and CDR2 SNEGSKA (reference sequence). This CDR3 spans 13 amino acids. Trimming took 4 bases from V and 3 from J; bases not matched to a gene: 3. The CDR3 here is CSAILAGVYEQYF. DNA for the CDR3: TGCAGTGCTATCCTAGCGGGAGTCTACGAGCAGTACTTC.

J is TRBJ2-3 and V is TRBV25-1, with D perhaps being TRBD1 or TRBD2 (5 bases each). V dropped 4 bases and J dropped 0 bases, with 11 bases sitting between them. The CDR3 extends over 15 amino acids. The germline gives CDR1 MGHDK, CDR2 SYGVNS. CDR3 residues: CASSVPGPSTDTQYF. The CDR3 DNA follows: TGTGCCAGCAGTGTACCGGGACCAAGCACAGATACGCAGTATTTT.

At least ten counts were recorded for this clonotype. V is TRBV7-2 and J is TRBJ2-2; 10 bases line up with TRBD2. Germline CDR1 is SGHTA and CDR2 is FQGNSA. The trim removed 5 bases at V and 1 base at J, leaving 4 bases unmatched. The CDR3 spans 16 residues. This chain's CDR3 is CASSPRLAGNTGELFF. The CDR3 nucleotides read TGTGCCAGCAGCCCGCGACTAGCGGGGAACACCGGGGAGCTGTTTTTT. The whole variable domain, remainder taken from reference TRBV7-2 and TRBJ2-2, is GAGVSQSPSNKVTEKGKDVELRCDPISGHTALYWYRQSLGQGLEFLIYFQGNSAPDKSGLPSDRFSAERTGGSVSTLTIQRTQQEDSAVYLCASSPRLAGNTGELFFGEGSRLTVL.

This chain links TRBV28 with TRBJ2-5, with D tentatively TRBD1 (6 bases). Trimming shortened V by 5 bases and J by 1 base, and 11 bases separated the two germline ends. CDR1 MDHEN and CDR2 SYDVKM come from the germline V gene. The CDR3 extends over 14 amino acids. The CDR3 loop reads CASSPSDSQETQYF. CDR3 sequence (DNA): TGTGCCAGCAGTCCCTCGGACAGCCAAGAGACCCAGTACTTC.

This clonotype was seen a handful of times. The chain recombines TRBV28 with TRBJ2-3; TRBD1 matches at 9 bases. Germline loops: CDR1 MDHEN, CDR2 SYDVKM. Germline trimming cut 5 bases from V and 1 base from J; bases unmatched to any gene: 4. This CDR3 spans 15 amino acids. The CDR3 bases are TGTGCCAGCAGTACCCGGGACAGGGGCACAGATACGCAGTATTTT. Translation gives CASSTRDRGTDTQYF.

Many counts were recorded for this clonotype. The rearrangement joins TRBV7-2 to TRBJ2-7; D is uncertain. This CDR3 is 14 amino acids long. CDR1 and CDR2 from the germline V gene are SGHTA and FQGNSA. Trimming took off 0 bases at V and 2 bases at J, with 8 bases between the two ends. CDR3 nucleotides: TGTGCCAGCAGCTTAGCATCAAGCGCCTACGAGCAGTACTTC. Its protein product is CASSLASSAYEQYF.

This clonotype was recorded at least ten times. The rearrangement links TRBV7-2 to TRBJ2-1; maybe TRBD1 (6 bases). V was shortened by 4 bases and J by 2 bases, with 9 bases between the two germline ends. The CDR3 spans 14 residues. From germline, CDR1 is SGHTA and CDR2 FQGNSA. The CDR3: CASSSSGAYNEQFF. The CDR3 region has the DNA TGTGCCAGCAGCTCTTCAGGGGCCTACAATGAGCAGTTCTTC.

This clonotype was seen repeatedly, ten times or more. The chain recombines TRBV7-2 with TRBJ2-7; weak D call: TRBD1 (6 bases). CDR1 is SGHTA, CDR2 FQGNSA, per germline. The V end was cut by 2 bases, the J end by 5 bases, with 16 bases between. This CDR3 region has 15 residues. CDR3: CASSLYSVGGHEQYF. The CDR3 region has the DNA TGTGCCAGCAGCTTATATTCGGTAGGGGGTCACGAGCAGTACTTC.

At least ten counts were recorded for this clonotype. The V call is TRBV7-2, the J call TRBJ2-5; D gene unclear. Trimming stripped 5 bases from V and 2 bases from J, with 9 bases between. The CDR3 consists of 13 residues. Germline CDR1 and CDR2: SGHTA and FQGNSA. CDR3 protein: CASSRTLQETQYF. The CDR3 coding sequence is TGTGCCAGCAGCCGGACGTTACAAGAGACCCAGTACTTC.

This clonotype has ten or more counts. The CDR3: CASSGRDRSNGEQFF. Written as DNA, the CDR3 is TGTGCCAGCAGCGGCCGGGACAGGTCCAATGGCGAGCAGTTCTTC. The rearrangement uses TRBV5-6 and TRBJ2-1, with 8 bases identical to TRBD1. The CDR3 length is 15 residues. Germline-derived CDR1 and CDR2 are SGHDT and YYEEEE. The trim removed 4 bases at V and 10 bases at J, leaving 13 bases unmatched.

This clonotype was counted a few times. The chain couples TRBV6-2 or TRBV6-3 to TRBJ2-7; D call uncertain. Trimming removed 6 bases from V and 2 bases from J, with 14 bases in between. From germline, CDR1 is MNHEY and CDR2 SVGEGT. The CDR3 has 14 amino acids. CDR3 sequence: CASRTPGLTYEQYF. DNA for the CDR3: TGTGCCAGCAGGACTCCGGGTCTTACCTACGAGCAGTACTTC.

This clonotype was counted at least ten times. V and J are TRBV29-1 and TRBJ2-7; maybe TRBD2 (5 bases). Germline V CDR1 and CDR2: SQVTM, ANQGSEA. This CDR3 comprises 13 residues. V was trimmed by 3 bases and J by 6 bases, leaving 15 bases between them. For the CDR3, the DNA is TGCAGCGTTGACCTTAGAGGACGGGGCGAGCAGTACTTC. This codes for CSVDLRGRGEQYF.

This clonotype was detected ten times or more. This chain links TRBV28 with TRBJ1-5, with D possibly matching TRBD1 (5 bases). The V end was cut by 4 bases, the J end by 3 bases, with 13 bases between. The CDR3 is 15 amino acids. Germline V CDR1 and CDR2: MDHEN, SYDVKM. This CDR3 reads CASSSGREVNQPQHF. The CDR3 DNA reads TGTGCCAGCAGTTCGGGCAGGGAAGTCAATCAGCCCCAGCATTTT.

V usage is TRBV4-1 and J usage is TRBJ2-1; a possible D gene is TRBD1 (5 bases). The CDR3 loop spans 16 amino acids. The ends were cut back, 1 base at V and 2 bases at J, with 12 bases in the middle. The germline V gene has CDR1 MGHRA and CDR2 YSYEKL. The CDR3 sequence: CASSQVDILTYNEQFF. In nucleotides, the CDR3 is TGCGCCAGCAGCCAAGTGGACATACTTACCTACAATGAGCAGTTCTTC.

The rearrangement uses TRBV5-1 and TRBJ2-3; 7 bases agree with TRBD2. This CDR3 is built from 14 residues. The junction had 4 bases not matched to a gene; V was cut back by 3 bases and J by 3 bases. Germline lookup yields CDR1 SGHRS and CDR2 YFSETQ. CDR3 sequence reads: CASSWASGTDTQYF. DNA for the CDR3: TGCGCCAGCAGCTGGGCTAGCGGTACAGATACGCAGTATTTT.

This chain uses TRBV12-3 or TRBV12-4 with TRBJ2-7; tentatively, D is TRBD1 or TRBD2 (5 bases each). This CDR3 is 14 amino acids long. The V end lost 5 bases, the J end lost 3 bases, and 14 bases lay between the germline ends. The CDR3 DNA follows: TGTGCCAGCAGTACCCTAGGGGAGATCTACGAGCAGTACTTC. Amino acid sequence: CASSTLGEIYEQYF.

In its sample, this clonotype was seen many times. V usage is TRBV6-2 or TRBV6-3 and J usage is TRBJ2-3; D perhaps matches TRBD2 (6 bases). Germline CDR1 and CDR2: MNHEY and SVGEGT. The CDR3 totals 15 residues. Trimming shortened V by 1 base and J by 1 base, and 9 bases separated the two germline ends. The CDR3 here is CASSYWASGTDTQYF. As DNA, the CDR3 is TGTGCCAGCAGTTACTGGGCTAGCGGCACAGATACGCAGTATTTT.

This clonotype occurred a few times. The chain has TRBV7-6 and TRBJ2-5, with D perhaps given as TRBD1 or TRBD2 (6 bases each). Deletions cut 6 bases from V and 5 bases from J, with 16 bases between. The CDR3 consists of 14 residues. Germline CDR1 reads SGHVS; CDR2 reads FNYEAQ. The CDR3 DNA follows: TGTGCCAGCAGTGTAGGGGGGCTGGAGGAGACCCAGTACTTC. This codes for CASSVGGLEETQYF.